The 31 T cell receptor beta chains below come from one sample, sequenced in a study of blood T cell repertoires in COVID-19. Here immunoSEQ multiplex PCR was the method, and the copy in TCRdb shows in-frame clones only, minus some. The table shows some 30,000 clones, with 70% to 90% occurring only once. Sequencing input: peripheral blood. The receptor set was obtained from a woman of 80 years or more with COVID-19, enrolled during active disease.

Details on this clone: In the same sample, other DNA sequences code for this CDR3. CDR3 in DNA: TGTGCCAGCAGCGATAGCGGGGGGGCATACAATGAGCAGTTCTTC. This gives the protein CASSDSGGAYNEQFF. The chain joins TRBV6-5 to TRBJ2-1; 11 bases align to TRBD2. The CDR3 has 15 amino acids. Germline CDR1 reads MNHEY; CDR2 reads SVGAGI. V was pared by 6 bases and J by 4 bases, with 5 bases of the junction left unmatched.

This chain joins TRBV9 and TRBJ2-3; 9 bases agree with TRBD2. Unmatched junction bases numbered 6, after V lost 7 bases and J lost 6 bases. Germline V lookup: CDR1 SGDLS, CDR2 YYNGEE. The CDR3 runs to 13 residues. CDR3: CASGGGGRDTQYF. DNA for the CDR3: TGTGCCAGCGGCGGGGGGGGAAGGGATACGCAGTATTTT.

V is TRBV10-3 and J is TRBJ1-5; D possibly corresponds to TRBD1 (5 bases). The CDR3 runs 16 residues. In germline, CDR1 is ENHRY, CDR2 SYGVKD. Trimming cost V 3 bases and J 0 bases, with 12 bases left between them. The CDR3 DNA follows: TGTGCCATCAGTGAAGGGGTCGGGCGTAGCAATCAGCCCCAGCATTTT. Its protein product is CAISEGVGRSNQPQHF.

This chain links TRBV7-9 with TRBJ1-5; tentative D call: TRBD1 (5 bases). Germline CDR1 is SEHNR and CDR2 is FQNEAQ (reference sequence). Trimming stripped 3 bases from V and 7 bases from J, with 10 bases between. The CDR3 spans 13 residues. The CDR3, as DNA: TGTGCCAGCAGCTTGGAGGGGCCACAGCCCCAGCATTTT. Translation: CASSLEGPQPQHF.

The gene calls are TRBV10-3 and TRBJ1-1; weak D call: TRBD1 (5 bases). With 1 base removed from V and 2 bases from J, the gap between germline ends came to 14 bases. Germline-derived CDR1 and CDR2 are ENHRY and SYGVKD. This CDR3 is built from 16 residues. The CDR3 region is CAISEFIQEVNTEAFF. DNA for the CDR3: TGTGCCATCAGTGAGTTTATACAGGAAGTTAACACTGAAGCTTTCTTT.

The CDR3 nucleotides are TGCGCCAGCAGCTTGGGGGTTAGCCTCTCTGGAAACACCATATATTTT. Translating gives CASSLGVSLSGNTIYF. This chain connects TRBV5-1 to TRBJ1-3; no definite D call. The germline V gene has CDR1 SGHRS and CDR2 YFSETQ. CDR3 size: 16 residues. Between the trimmed V and J ends, which lost 0 bases and 0 bases, there was a span of 10 bases.

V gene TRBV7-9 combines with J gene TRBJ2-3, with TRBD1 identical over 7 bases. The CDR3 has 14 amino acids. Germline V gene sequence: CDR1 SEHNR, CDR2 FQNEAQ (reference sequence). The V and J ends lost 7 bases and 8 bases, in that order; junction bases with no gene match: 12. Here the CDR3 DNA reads TGTGCCAGCATCCTGACAGGGACCTCCGGTACGCAGTATTTT. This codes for CASILTGTSGTQYF.

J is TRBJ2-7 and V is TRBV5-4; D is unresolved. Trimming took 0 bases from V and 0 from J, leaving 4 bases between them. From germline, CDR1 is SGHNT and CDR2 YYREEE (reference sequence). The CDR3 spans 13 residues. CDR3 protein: CASSLDNSYEQYF. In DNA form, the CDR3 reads TGTGCCAGCAGCTTGGACAACTCCTACGAGCAGTACTTC.

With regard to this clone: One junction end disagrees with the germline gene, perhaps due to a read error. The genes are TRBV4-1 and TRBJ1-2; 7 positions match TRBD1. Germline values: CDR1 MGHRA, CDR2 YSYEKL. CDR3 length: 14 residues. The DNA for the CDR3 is TGCGCCAGCAGCCAAGGGCCGGGACAGTACCATCCGGCCTTC. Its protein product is CASSQGPGQYHPAF.

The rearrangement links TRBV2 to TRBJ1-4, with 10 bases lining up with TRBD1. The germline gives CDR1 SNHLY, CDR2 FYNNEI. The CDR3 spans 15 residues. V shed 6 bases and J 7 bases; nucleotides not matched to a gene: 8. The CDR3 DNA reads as TGTGCCAGCAGCCGGGACAGGGGAGATTTTGAAAAACTGTTTTTT. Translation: CASSRDRGDFEKLFF. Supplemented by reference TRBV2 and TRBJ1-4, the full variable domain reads EPEVTQTPSHQVTQMGQEVILRCVPISNHLYFYWYRQILGQKVEFLVSFYNNEISEKSEIFDDQFSVERPDGSNFTLKIRSTKLEDSAMYFCASSRDRGDFEKLFFGSGTQLSVL.

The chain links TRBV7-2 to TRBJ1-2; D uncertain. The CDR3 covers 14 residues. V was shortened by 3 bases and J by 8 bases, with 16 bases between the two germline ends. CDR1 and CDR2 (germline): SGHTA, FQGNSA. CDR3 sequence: CASSFGVGVGGYTF. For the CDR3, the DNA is TGTGCCAGCAGCTTCGGGGTTGGGGTTGGCGGCTACACCTTC. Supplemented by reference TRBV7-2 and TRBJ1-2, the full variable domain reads GAGVSQSPSNKVTEKGKDVELRCDPISGHTALYWYRQSLGQGLEFLIYFQGNSAPDKSGLPSDRFSAERTGGSVSTLTIQRTQQEDSAVYLCASSFGVGVGGYTFGSGTRLTVV.

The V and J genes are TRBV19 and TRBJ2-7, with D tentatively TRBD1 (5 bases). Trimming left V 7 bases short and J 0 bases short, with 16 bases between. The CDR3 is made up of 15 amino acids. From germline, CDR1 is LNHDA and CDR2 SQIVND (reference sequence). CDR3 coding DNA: TGTGCCAGTACCCGAACAGGATCTCACTCCTACGAGCAGTACTTC. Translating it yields CASTRTGSHSYEQYF.

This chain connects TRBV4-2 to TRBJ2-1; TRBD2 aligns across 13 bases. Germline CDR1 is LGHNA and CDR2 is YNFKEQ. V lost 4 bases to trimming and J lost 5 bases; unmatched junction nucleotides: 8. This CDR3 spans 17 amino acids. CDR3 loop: CASSRTEGTSGNNEQFF. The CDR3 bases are TGTGCCAGCAGCCGGACGGAAGGGACTAGCGGGAACAATGAGCAGTTCTTC.

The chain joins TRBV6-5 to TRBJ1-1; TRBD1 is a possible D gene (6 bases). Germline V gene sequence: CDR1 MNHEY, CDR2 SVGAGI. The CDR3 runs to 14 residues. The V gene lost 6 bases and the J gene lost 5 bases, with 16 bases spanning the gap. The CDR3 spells CASRTQGSGTEAFF. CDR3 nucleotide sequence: TGTGCCAGCAGGACACAGGGTTCGGGGACTGAAGCTTTCTTT.

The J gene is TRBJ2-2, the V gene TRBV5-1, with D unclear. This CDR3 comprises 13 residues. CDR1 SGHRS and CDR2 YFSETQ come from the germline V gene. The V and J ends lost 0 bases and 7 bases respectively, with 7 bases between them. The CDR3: CASSLGSGGELFF. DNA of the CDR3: TGCGCCAGCAGCTTGGGCAGTGGCGGGGAGCTGTTTTTT.

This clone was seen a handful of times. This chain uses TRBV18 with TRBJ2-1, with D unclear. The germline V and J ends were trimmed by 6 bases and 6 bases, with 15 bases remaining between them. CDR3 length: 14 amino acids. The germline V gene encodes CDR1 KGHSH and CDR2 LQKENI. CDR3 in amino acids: CASSLATKANEQFF. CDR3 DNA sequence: TGTGCCAGCTCTTTGGCTACTAAAGCCAATGAGCAGTTCTTC.

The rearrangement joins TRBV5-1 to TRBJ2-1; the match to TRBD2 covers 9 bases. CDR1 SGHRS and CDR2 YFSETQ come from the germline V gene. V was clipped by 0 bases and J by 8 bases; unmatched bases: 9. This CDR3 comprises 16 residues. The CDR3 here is CASSLGGGGATYEQFF. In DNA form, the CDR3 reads TGCGCCAGCAGCTTGGGAGGCGGGGGGGCCACGTATGAGCAGTTCTTC.

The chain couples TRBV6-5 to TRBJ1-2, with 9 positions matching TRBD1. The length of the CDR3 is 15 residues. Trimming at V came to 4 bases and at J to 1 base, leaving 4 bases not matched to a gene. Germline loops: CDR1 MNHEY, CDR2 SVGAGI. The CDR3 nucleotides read TGTGCCAGCAGTTCTGGACAGGGGCTTAACTATGGCTACACCTTC. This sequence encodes CASSSGQGLNYGYTF.

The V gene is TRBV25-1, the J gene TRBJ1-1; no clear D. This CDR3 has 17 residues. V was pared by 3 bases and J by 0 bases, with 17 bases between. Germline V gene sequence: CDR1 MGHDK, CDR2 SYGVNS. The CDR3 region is CASSDRTIGPMNTEAFF. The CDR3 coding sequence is TGTGCCAGCAGTGATAGAACTATCGGTCCAATGAACACTGAAGCTTTCTTT.

The DNA for the CDR3 is TGTGCCAGCGCCATCTCCGGGGGGCTCAATGAGCAGTTCTTC. Its translation: CASAISGGLNEQFF. The chain carries TRBV7-3 and TRBJ2-1; D might be TRBD2 (7 bases). V was trimmed by 8 bases and J by 6 bases, leaving 17 bases between them. Germline loops: CDR1 SGHTA, CDR2 FQGTGA. CDR3 size: 14 residues.

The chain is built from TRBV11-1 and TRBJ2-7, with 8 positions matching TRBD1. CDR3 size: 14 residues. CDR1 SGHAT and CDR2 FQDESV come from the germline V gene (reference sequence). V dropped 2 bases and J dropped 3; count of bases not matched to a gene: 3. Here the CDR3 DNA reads TGTGCCAGCAGCTTACAGGACAGGGTCTACGAGCAGTACTTC. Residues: CASSLQDRVYEQYF.

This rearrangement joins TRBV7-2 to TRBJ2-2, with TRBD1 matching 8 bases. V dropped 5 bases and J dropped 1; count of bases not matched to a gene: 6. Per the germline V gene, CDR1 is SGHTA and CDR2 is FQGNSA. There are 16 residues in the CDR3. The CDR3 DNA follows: TGTGCCAGCAGCCCGACAGGGGCGGGGAACACCGGGGAGCTGTTTTTT. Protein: CASSPTGAGNTGELFF.

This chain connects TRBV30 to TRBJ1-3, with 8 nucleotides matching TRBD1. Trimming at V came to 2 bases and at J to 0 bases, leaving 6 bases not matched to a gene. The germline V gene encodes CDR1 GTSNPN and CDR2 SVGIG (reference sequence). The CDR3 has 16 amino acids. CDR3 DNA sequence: TGTGCCTGGAGTTACGGACAGGGTCTCTCTGGAAACACCATATATTTT. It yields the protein CAWSYGQGLSGNTIYF.

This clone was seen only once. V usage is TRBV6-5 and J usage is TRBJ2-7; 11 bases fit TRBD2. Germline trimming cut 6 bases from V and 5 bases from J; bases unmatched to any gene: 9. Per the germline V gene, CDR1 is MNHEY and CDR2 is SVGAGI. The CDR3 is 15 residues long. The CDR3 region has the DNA TGTGCCAGCAGCGAGACTAGCGGGAATCCCAACGAGCAGTACTTC. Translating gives CASSETSGNPNEQYF.

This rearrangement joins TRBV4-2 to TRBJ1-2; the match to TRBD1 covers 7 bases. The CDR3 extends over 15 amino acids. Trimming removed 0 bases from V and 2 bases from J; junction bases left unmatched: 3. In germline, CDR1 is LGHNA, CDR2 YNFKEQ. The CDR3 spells CASSQDTGANYGYTF. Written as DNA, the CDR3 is TGTGCCAGCAGCCAAGATACAGGGGCAAACTATGGCTACACCTTC.

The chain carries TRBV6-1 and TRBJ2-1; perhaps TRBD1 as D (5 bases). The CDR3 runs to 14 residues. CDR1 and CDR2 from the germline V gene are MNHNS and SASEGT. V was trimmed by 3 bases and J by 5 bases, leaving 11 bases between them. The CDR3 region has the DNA TGTGCCAGCAGTGAGTTAGTACAGGACAATGAGCAGTTCTTC. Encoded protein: CASSELVQDNEQFF.

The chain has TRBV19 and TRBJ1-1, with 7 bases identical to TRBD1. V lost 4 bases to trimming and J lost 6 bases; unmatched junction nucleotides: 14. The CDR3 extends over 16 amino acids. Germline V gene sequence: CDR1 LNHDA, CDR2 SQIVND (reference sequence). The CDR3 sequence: CASSTPSTGKKAEAFF. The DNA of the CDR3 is TGTGCCAGTAGTACCCCCTCGACAGGGAAGAAAGCTGAAGCTTTCTTT. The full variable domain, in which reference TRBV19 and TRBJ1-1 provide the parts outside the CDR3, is DGGITQSPKYLFRKEGQNVTLSCEQNLNHDAMYWYRQDPGQGLRLIYYSQIVNDFQKGDIAEGYSVSREKKESFPLTVTSAQKNPTAFYLCASSTPSTGKKAEAFFGQGTRLTVV.

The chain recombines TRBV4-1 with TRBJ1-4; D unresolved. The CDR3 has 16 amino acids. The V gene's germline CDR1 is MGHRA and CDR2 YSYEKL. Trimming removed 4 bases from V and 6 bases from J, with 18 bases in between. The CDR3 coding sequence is TGCGCCAGCAGCCTGATGTTCACGGCCGGGGATGAAAAACTGTTTTTT. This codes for CASSLMFTAGDEKLFF.

CDR3 DNA sequence: TGCGCCAGCAGGGCAGACAGCTCCTATAATTCACCCCTCCACTTT. Its translation is CASRADSSYNSPLHF. V and J are TRBV5-1 and TRBJ1-6; possible D gene TRBD1, 5 bases. The ends were cut back, 5 bases at V and 0 bases at J, with 9 bases in the middle. Germline V lookup: CDR1 SGHRS, CDR2 YFSETQ. The CDR3 consists of 15 residues.

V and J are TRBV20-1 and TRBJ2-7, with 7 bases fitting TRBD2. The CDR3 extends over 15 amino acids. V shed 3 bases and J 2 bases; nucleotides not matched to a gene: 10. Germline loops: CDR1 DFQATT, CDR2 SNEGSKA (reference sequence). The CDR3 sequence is CSASGSGAATYEQYF. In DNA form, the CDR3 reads TGCAGTGCTAGTGGGAGCGGGGCGGCCACCTACGAGCAGTACTTC.

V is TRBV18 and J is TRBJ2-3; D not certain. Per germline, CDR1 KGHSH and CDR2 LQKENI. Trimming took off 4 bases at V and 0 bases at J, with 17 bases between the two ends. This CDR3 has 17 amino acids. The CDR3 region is CASSLFTVERSTDTQYF. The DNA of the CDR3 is TGTGCCAGCTCACTCTTTACGGTAGAACGGAGCACAGATACGCAGTATTTT.